This T cell receptor (beta chain) was sequenced for a study of CD8+CD57+ T cells in acquired aplastic anemia. With 5 bases removed from V and 1 base from J, the gap between germline ends came to 8 bases. The germline CDR1 and CDR2 sequences are LNHDA and SQIVND (reference sequence). The CDR3 runs 13 residues. Template material for TCR beta VDJ and CDR3 profiling consisted of genomic DNA. Each CDR3 protein gets one entry after TCRdb re-called the reads with MiXCR. In the table there are under 200,000 distinct CDR3 sequences, around 48% of which are singletons. Patients chosen for sequencing had CD8+CD57+ cells that had expanded, as shown by flow cytometry.

The chain couples TRBV19 to TRBJ1-1, with D possibly being TRBD1 (5 bases). The sequence was collected from a human donor with aplastic anemia. The source material was sorted CD4+, CD8+, or CD8+CD57+ T cells (not recorded which) from PBMCs. The CDR3 protein is CASSSQGNTEAFF. CDR3 DNA: TGTGCCAGTAGTTCCCAGGGGAACACTGAAGCTTTCTTT.